One sample yielded the 16 T cell receptor beta chains listed below, sequenced in a study of sequential checkpoint blockade in melanoma. Specified treatment: randomized to nivolumab then ipilimumab (arm A) or the reverse (arm B). The assay was immunoSEQ multiplex PCR, and TCRdb's table has in-frame clones only and misses some. This table has about 3,000 clones, under 20% appearing once. The sample in question was tumor tissue (inferred from file names), obtained from a patient given nivolumab and ipilimumab in sequence. Every receptor here comes from a human donor with melanoma.

Within the sample, this clone is large. The chain employs TRBV6-8 and TRBJ1-1; the match to TRBD1 covers 9 bases. V lost 9 bases, J lost 0 bases, and 5 bases stayed unmatched. Germline V CDR1 and CDR2: MNHGY, SAAAGT. This CDR3 has 14 residues. The CDR3 spells CASIRDRVNTEAFF. The CDR3 coding sequence is TGTGCCAGTATCCGGGACAGGGTGAACACTGAAGCTTTCTTT.

In its sample, this clone ranks as medium-sized. V usage is TRBV6-8 and J usage is TRBJ2-5; 7 bases line up with TRBD1. From germline, CDR1 is MNHGY and CDR2 SAAAGT. The V segment lost 5 bases and the J segment 5 bases; nucleotides outside the gene matches: 11. This CDR3 contains 15 residues. CDR3 bases: TGTGCCAGCAGTGGTAGTGAGGGGGCCCGGGAGACCCAGTACTTC. Residues: CASSGSEGARETQYF.

This clone was seen a handful of times. V and J are TRBV4-1 and TRBJ2-6; 8 positions match TRBD2. This CDR3 has 16 amino acids. With 1 base clipped from V and 1 base from J, the junction kept 0 bases outside the gene matches. Germline V gene sequence: CDR1 MGHRA, CDR2 YSYEKL. This CDR3 is CASSQAGGSGANVLTF. CDR3 sequence (DNA): TGCGCCAGCAGCCAAGCGGGGGGGTCTGGGGCCAACGTCCTGACTTTC.

The chain joins TRBV19 to TRBJ2-5, with a possible D match to TRBD1 (6 bases). The length of the CDR3 is 18 residues. Trimming removed 5 bases at V and 0 bases at J, with 22 bases between. CDR1 is LNHDA and CDR2 is SQIVND in the germline V gene (reference sequence). The CDR3 DNA sequence: TGTGCCAGTAGTCCCCAATACCGATGGCACAGGGACCAAGAGACCCAGTACTTC. This gives the protein CASSPQYRWHRDQETQYF. The whole variable domain, filled in from reference TRBV19 and TRBJ2-5, reads DGGITQSPKYLFRKEGQNVTLSCEQNLNHDAMYWYRQDPGQGLRLIYYSQIVNDFQKGDIAEGYSVSREKKESFPLTVTSAQKNPTAFYLCASSPQYRWHRDQETQYFGPGTRLLVL.

This clone was recorded a few times. The CDR3 DNA follows: TGTGCCAGCAGCTTAATGCCGGACGCTAACTATGGCTACACCTTC. Its protein is CASSLMPDANYGYTF. The chain is built from TRBV11-3 and TRBJ1-2, with unresolved D. Germline V gene sequence: CDR1 SGHNT, CDR2 YENEEA. The CDR3 length is 15 residues. The V end was cut by 2 bases, the J end by 0 bases, with 10 bases between.

Relative to its sample, this clone is medium-sized (0.01 to 0.1%). The rearrangement joins TRBV6-8 to TRBJ2-7; no reliable D call. Per germline, CDR1 MNHGY and CDR2 SAAAGT. V was pared by 5 bases and J by 2 bases, with 13 bases between. This CDR3 is 14 amino acids long. CDR3 nucleotides: TGTGCCAGCAGTGCAGATTTTCGAGCCTACGAGCAGTACGTC. It specifies CASSADFRAYEQYV.

This clone was picked up a small number of times. The V and J genes are TRBV6-8 and TRBJ1-2, with D uncertain. Germline-derived CDR1 and CDR2 are MNHGY and SAAAGT. The CDR3 is 12 amino acids. Trimming took off 6 bases at V and 5 bases at J, with 10 bases between the two ends. The CDR3 nucleotides read TGTGCCAGCAGAGAGTCGATATATGGCTACACCTTC. Amino acid sequence: CASRESIYGYTF.

Relative to its sample, this clone is medium-sized. V is TRBV11-3 and J is TRBJ1-3; D is unclear. The V end lost 5 bases, the J end lost 4 bases, and 12 bases lay between the germline ends. The CDR3 runs 14 residues. Germline CDR1 is SGHNT and CDR2 is YENEEA. As DNA, the CDR3 is TGTGCCAGCAGCCTCCTAACTTCAGGAAACACCATATATTTT. The encoded protein is CASSLLTSGNTIYF.

V is TRBV6-8 and J is TRBJ1-2, with D maybe TRBD1 (6 bases). CDR1 is MNHGY, CDR2 SAAAGT, per germline. The CDR3 runs 14 residues. The germline V and J ends were trimmed by 0 bases and 6 bases, with 11 bases remaining between them. The CDR3 here is CASSYSEQGNGYTF. The CDR3 nucleotides read TGTGCCAGCAGTTACTCCGAACAGGGAAATGGCTACACCTTC.

The chain couples TRBV11-3 to TRBJ2-2; D not certain. The CDR3 is 14 amino acids. With 0 bases removed from V and 6 bases from J, the gap between germline ends came to 8 bases. Germline CDR1 is SGHNT and CDR2 is YENEEA. The CDR3 region is CASSLDRLAGELFF. CDR3 sequence (DNA): TGTGCCAGCAGCTTAGATCGACTGGCCGGGGAGCTGTTTTTT.

By its share, this clone is medium-sized. The chain recombines TRBV11-3 with TRBJ1-2, with a possible D match to TRBD1 (5 bases). Germline CDR1 SGHNT, CDR2 YENEEA. Trimming cost V 3 bases and J 5 bases, with 16 bases left between them. The length of the CDR3 is 15 residues. CDR3: CASSLALRGWYGYTF. The CDR3 DNA reads as TGTGCCAGCAGCTTGGCACTAAGGGGTTGGTATGGCTACACCTTC.

This clone qualifies as medium-sized (0.01 to 0.1%). Here the CDR3 reads CASSISSGGPTNTGELFF. The CDR3 bases are TGTGCCAGTAGTATTTCTAGCGGGGGCCCCACGAACACCGGGGAGCTGTTTTTT. V usage is TRBV19 and J usage is TRBJ2-2; 10 bases match TRBD2. The CDR3 contains 18 residues. Losses at the gene ends were 3 bases for V and 0 bases for J; bases not matched to a gene: 7. Germline-derived CDR1 and CDR2 are LNHDA and SQIVND (reference sequence).

The chain joins TRBV5-1 to TRBJ2-7; 7 positions match TRBD2. Trimming removed 4 bases from V and 6 bases from J; junction bases left unmatched: 19. The germline V gene has CDR1 SGHRS and CDR2 YFSETQ. This CDR3 contains 17 residues. The DNA for the CDR3 is TGCGCCAGCAGCCGTCGTTCCCCTTCTAGCGGCGGGGGCGAGCAGTACTTC. Translating gives CASSRRSPSSGGGEQYF.

In its sample, this clone ranks as medium-sized (0.01 to 0.1%). This chain connects TRBV28 to TRBJ1-2; D unclear. With 2 bases removed from V and 5 bases from J, the gap between germline ends came to 15 bases. The CDR3 has 15 residues. Germline-derived CDR1 and CDR2 are MDHEN and SYDVKM. The CDR3 protein is CASSLVLLAIYGYTF. The CDR3 DNA reads TGTGCCAGCAGTTTAGTCCTTTTGGCAATTTATGGCTACACCTTC.

This chain uses TRBV19 with TRBJ1-1, with D unclear. The V end lost 6 bases, the J end lost 1 base, and 9 bases lay between the germline ends. The germline CDR1 and CDR2 sequences are LNHDA and SQIVND (reference sequence). The CDR3 runs to 13 residues. CDR3 in DNA: TGTGCCAGTAGGTCACGGGGGAACACTGAAGCTTTCTTT. Protein product: CASRSRGNTEAFF.

This clone was counted ten times or more. The genes are TRBV6-8 and TRBJ2-7, with 9 bases aligning to TRBD1. The germline gives CDR1 MNHGY, CDR2 SAAAGT. The CDR3 spans 15 residues. V shed 4 bases and J 7 bases; nucleotides not matched to a gene: 11. CDR3 sequence: CASSFSGQGAGEQYF. In nucleotides, the CDR3 is TGTGCCAGCAGTTTCTCGGGACAGGGTGCCGGGGAGCAGTACTTC.